The next 2 T cell receptor beta chains were all read from a single sample in a study of molecular identifiers for immune sequencing clone quantification. TCRdb re-called the PCR reads with MiXCR, one entry per CDR3 protein. The sample lists about 320,000 distinct CDR3 sequences, 24% seen once, with 0.74% in the top ten. The sample was naive CD8+ T cells from blood, with Jurkat cell RNA spiked in. Subset here: FACS-sorted CD8+CD4-CCR7+CD45RA+ naive T cells. The receptor set was obtained from a human donor in good health. Some libraries in this study had Jurkat cell RNA spiked in.

This clonotype was seen ten or more times. The CDR3 here is CASSLGVGQGREAEAFF. The CDR3 DNA sequence: TGCGCCAGCAGCTTGGGAGTGGGACAGGGGAGAGAGGCTGAAGCTTTCTTT. The chain joins TRBV5-1 to TRBJ1-1; 10 positions match TRBD1. This CDR3 region has 17 residues. Germline V gives CDR1 SGHRS, CDR2 YFSETQ. Trimming cost V 0 bases and J 6 bases; bases outside gene matches: 11.

The chain combines TRBV28 with TRBJ1-2, with 7 nucleotides matching TRBD1. The length of the CDR3 is 14 residues. Germline V CDR1 and CDR2: MDHEN, SYDVKM. V lost 3 bases and J lost 8; bases outside the gene matches: 9. CDR3 protein: CASSFSGTVLGYTF. In DNA form, the CDR3 reads TGTGCCAGCAGTTTTTCCGGGACAGTACTAGGCTACACCTTC.